The clone carrying this T cell receptor beta chain showed up just a few times. Its antigen is unidentified. Trimming removed 4 bases at V and 10 bases at J, with 14 bases between. CDR3 length equals 12 residues. Germline assignment: CDR1 SGDLS and CDR2 YYNGEE. These data come from a study of T cell repertoires in cytomegalovirus infection. Study summary: Indications of both CMV infection and matching HLA type were provided by public TCR beta signatures.

General study results and limits: Cumulative frequency of public TCR beta families picked out carriers of CMV plus the relevant HLA. In two of eight donors, the top clonotype was HLA-C-restricted CMV-specific.

MiXCR was run by TCRdb on the reads, yielding one entry per CDR3 protein. The sample lists 200,000 to 250,000 distinct CDR3 sequences; roughly 22% were seen once. V gene TRBV9 combines with J gene TRBJ1-1; no clear D. The sequencing input was CD8+ T cells from PBMCs. The TCR comes from a human donor in good health (CMV status not recorded). Some clones in this sample may be carry-over from other donors' samples. This chain's CDR3 is CASSPSGRLAFF. Here the CDR3 DNA reads TGTGCCAGCAGCCCGAGCGGCAGGTTAGCTTTCTTT.